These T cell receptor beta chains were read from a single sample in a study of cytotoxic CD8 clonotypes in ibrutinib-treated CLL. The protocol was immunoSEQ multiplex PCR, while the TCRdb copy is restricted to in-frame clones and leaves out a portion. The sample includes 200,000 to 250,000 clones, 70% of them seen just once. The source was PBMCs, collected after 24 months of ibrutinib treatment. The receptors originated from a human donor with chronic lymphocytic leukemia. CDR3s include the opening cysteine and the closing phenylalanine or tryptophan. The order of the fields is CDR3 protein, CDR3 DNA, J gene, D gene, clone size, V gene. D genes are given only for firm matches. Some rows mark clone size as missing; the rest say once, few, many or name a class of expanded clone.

CDR3aa: CASGPRGDTQYF
CDR3nt: TGTGCCAGCGGACCCCGCGGAGATACGCAGTATTTT
j_gene: TRBJ2-3
d_gene: .
abundance: .
v_gene: TRBV9

CDR3aa: CASSSPTGLASNYGYTF
CDR3nt: TGTGCCAGCAGTTCCCCGACAGGGCTAGCATCTAACTATGGCTACACCTTC
j_gene: TRBJ1-2
d_gene: TRBD1
abundance: few
v_gene: TRBV28

CDR3aa: CASSLGFVSGNTIYF
CDR3nt: TGTGCCAGCAGCTTGGGGTTTGTCTCTGGAAACACCATATATTTT
j_gene: TRBJ1-3
d_gene: .
abundance: .
v_gene: TRBV5-5

CDR3aa: CASSPGTGRDEQFF
CDR3nt: TGTGCCAGCAGCCCAGGGACTGGGAGGGATGAGCAGTTCTTC
j_gene: TRBJ2-1
d_gene: TRBD2
abundance: .
v_gene: TRBV7-8

CDR3aa: CASSIGQKKETQYF
CDR3nt: TGTGCCAGTAGTATCGGACAGAAAAAAGAGACCCAGTACTTC
j_gene: TRBJ2-5
d_gene: .
abundance: .
v_gene: TRBV19

CDR3aa: CAWNWGDVNEKLFF
CDR3nt: TGTGCCTGGAATTGGGGGGACGTTAATGAAAAACTGTTTTTT
j_gene: TRBJ1-4
d_gene: .
abundance: .
v_gene: TRBV30

CDR3aa: CSVVASGGYEQYF
CDR3nt: TGCAGCGTTGTGGCGTCGGGAGGCTACGAGCAGTACTTC
j_gene: TRBJ2-7
d_gene: TRBD2
abundance: .
v_gene: TRBV29-1

CDR3aa: CASSLSRWGRGFGYTF
CDR3nt: TGTGCCAGCAGCTTATCCCGTTGGGGGAGAGGCTTTGGCTACACCTTC
j_gene: TRBJ1-2
d_gene: .
abundance: .
v_gene: TRBV11-1

CDR3aa: CATSRGVGRTQPQHF
CDR3nt: TGTGCCACCAGCAGAGGCGTGGGGAGGACTCAGCCCCAGCATTTT
j_gene: TRBJ1-5
d_gene: .
abundance: .
v_gene: TRBV15

CDR3aa: CASSLSGHYEQYF
CDR3nt: TGTGCCAGCAGCCTTTCCGGCCACTACGAGCAGTACTTC
j_gene: TRBJ2-7
d_gene: .
abundance: few
v_gene: TRBV9

CDR3aa: CASSTTPPPQYF
CDR3nt: TGTGCCAGCAGCACCACACCACCCCCCCAGTACTTC
j_gene: TRBJ2-4
d_gene: .
abundance: .
v_gene: TRBV7-9

CDR3aa: CASSSLAGGPYNEQFF
CDR3nt: TGTGCCAGCAGTTCCCTAGCGGGAGGACCCTACAATGAGCAGTTCTTC
j_gene: TRBJ2-1
d_gene: TRBD2
abundance: few
v_gene: TRBV27

CDR3aa: CASSYEGAVYNEQFF
CDR3nt: TGTGCCAGCAGTTACGAGGGGGCGGTCTACAATGAGCAGTTCTTC
j_gene: TRBJ2-1
d_gene: TRBD1
abundance: .
v_gene: TRBV6-5

CDR3aa: CAWKKEAANEKLFF
CDR3nt: TGTGCCTGGAAAAAGGAAGCAGCTAATGAAAAACTGTTTTTT
j_gene: TRBJ1-4
d_gene: .
abundance: .
v_gene: TRBV30

CDR3aa: CASSFQSATNEKLFF
CDR3nt: TGTGCCAGCAGTTTTCAGTCTGCAACTAATGAAAAACTGTTTTTT
j_gene: TRBJ1-4
d_gene: .
abundance: .
v_gene: TRBV2

CDR3aa: CASSQDQNPNSYEQYF
CDR3nt: TGTGCCAGCAGCCAAGATCAGAACCCTAACTCCTACGAGCAGTACTTC
j_gene: TRBJ2-7
d_gene: .
abundance: .
v_gene: TRBV4-2

CDR3aa: CASSNGWAGAPLHF
CDR3nt: TGTGCCAGCAGTAACGGGTGGGCAGGGGCACCCCTCCACTTT
j_gene: TRBJ1-6
d_gene: .
abundance: .
v_gene: TRBV6-6

CDR3aa: CASSQGSGNSYNEQFF
CDR3nt: TGCGCCAGCAGCCAAGGTAGCGGTAACTCCTACAATGAGCAGTTCTTC
j_gene: TRBJ2-1
d_gene: .
abundance: few
v_gene: TRBV4-3

CDR3aa: CASNQPGTGSYEQYF
CDR3nt: TGTGCCAGCAACCAACCCGGGACAGGGTCTTACGAGCAGTACTTC
j_gene: TRBJ2-7
d_gene: TRBD1
abundance: .
v_gene: TRBV6-6

CDR3aa: CASSVAGQGKETQYF
CDR3nt: TGTGCCAGCAGCGTAGCAGGACAGGGCAAAGAGACCCAGTACTTC
j_gene: TRBJ2-5
d_gene: TRBD1
abundance: few
v_gene: TRBV9

CDR3aa: CASSLDVLRETQYF
CDR3nt: TGTGCCAGCAGCTTGGATGTCTTGAGGGAGACCCAGTACTTC
j_gene: TRBJ2-5
d_gene: .
abundance: few
v_gene: TRBV5-6

CDR3aa: CASSLVIPGQGSYEQYF
CDR3nt: TGTGCCAGCAGTTTAGTTATACCGGGACAGGGATCCTACGAGCAGTACTTC
j_gene: TRBJ2-7
d_gene: TRBD1
abundance: once
v_gene: TRBV27

CDR3aa: CASSQGGGASYEQYF
CDR3nt: TGTGCCAGCAGCCAGGGGGGAGGGGCCTCCTACGAGCAGTACTTC
j_gene: TRBJ2-7
d_gene: TRBD2
abundance: .
v_gene: TRBV4-2

CDR3aa: CASSLGGRSYEQYF
CDR3nt: TGTGCCAGTAGTTTGGGTGGCCGCTCCTACGAGCAGTACTTC
j_gene: TRBJ2-7
d_gene: .
abundance: once
v_gene: TRBV19

CDR3aa: CASSTRQGPYEQYF
CDR3nt: TGTGCCAGCAGTACCCGACAGGGCCCCTACGAGCAGTACTTC
j_gene: TRBJ2-7
d_gene: TRBD1
abundance: .
v_gene: TRBV27

CDR3aa: CASSGGPPDTQYF
CDR3nt: TGTGCCAGCAGCGGGGGACCCCCAGATACGCAGTATTTT
j_gene: TRBJ2-3
d_gene: .
abundance: .
v_gene: TRBV9

CDR3aa: CASSGDYEQYF
CDR3nt: TGTGCCAGCAGCGGGGACTACGAGCAGTACTTC
j_gene: TRBJ2-7
d_gene: .
abundance: few
v_gene: TRBV7-8

CDR3aa: CASSHGTSDYNEQFF
CDR3nt: TGTGCCAGCAGCCACGGGACTAGCGACTACAATGAGCAGTTCTTC
j_gene: TRBJ2-1
d_gene: TRBD2
abundance: .
v_gene: TRBV4-2

CDR3aa: CASSGRAEYNEQFF
CDR3nt: TGTGCCAGTAGCGGGAGGGCTGAATACAATGAGCAGTTCTTC
j_gene: TRBJ2-1
d_gene: TRBD2
abundance: .
v_gene: TRBV19

CDR3aa: CASSSTKQGFSYEQYF
CDR3nt: TGTGCCAGCAGCTCTACGAAACAGGGGTTCTCCTACGAGCAGTACTTC
j_gene: TRBJ2-7
d_gene: TRBD1
abundance: .
v_gene: TRBV28

CDR3aa: CASRSGQNYEKLFF
CDR3nt: TGTGCCAGCAGGTCGGGTCAGAATTACGAAAAACTGTTTTTT
j_gene: TRBJ1-4
d_gene: .
abundance: .
v_gene: TRBV28

CDR3aa: CASSFVTESYEQYF
CDR3nt: TGTGCCAGCAGCTTTGTAACGGAATCCTACGAGCAGTACTTC
j_gene: TRBJ2-7
d_gene: .
abundance: few
v_gene: TRBV5-4

CDR3aa: CASSGTGQANEKLFF
CDR3nt: TGTGCCAGCAGCGGTACAGGCCAGGCCAATGAAAAACTGTTTTTT
j_gene: TRBJ1-4
d_gene: .
abundance: once
v_gene: TRBV5-6

CDR3aa: CASSQEGSGGGQPQHF
CDR3nt: TGTGCCAGCAGCCAAGAGGGATCAGGGGGAGGTCAGCCCCAGCATTTT
j_gene: TRBJ1-5
d_gene: TRBD1
abundance: .
v_gene: TRBV4-2

CDR3aa: CASSPPGQIYGYTF
CDR3nt: TGTGCCAGCAGTCCCCCCGGACAGATCTATGGCTACACCTTC
j_gene: TRBJ1-2
d_gene: .
abundance: .
v_gene: TRBV28

CDR3aa: CASSLGVRQPQHF
CDR3nt: TGTGCCAGCAGTTTAGGGGTGAGGCAGCCCCAGCATTTT
j_gene: TRBJ1-5
d_gene: .
abundance: .
v_gene: TRBV13

CDR3aa: CASSVGATYNEQFF
CDR3nt: TGTGCCAGCAGTGTCGGGGCCACCTACAATGAGCAGTTCTTC
j_gene: TRBJ2-1
d_gene: .
abundance: few
v_gene: TRBV11-2

CDR3aa: CSARDIGEQYF
CDR3nt: TGCAGTGCTAGAGATATCGGTGAGCAGTACTTC
j_gene: TRBJ2-7
d_gene: .
abundance: few
v_gene: TRBV20-1

CDR3aa: CASSLTLPREKLFF
CDR3nt: TGTGCCAGCAGCCTGACACTTCCGCGGGAAAAACTGTTTTTT
j_gene: TRBJ1-4
d_gene: .
abundance: .
v_gene: TRBV5-6

CDR3aa: CASSLAGSHQPQHF
CDR3nt: TGTGCCAGCAGCTTGGCAGGGTCCCATCAGCCCCAGCATTTT
j_gene: TRBJ1-5
d_gene: .
abundance: few
v_gene: TRBV5-6

CDR3aa: CASRNRVGETQYF
CDR3nt: TGTGCCAGCAGGAACAGGGTAGGGGAGACCCAGTACTTC
j_gene: TRBJ2-5
d_gene: .
abundance: few
v_gene: TRBV5-6

CDR3aa: CASSWDSATDTYEQYF
CDR3nt: TGTGCCAGCAGCTGGGATTCCGCGACGGATACCTACGAGCAGTACTTC
j_gene: TRBJ2-7
d_gene: .
abundance: .
v_gene: TRBV27

CDR3aa: CASSQDPTGDGQPQHF
CDR3nt: TGCGCCAGCAGCCAAGATCCGACAGGGGATGGTCAGCCCCAGCATTTT
j_gene: TRBJ1-5
d_gene: TRBD1
abundance: .
v_gene: TRBV4-3

CDR3aa: CSVATSGSFAGELFF
CDR3nt: TGCAGCGTCGCCACTAGCGGGAGCTTCGCCGGGGAGCTGTTTTTT
j_gene: TRBJ2-2
d_gene: TRBD2
abundance: once
v_gene: TRBV29-1

CDR3aa: CASSALATNEKLFF
CDR3nt: TGTGCCAGTAGTGCACTAGCAACTAATGAAAAACTGTTTTTT
j_gene: TRBJ1-4
d_gene: .
abundance: .
v_gene: TRBV19

CDR3aa: CASSHDRGFDTEAFF
CDR3nt: TGTGCCAGCAGCCACGACAGGGGTTTCGACACTGAAGCTTTCTTT
j_gene: TRBJ1-1
d_gene: TRBD1
abundance: .
v_gene: TRBV5-4

CDR3aa: CASSLGTPDYEQYF
CDR3nt: TGTGCCAGCAGCTTAGGGACCCCCGACTACGAGCAGTACTTC
j_gene: TRBJ2-7
d_gene: .
abundance: .
v_gene: TRBV13

CDR3aa: CASSLGISGNTGELFF
CDR3nt: TGTGCTAGCAGCTTAGGGATTAGCGGGAACACCGGGGAGCTGTTTTTT
j_gene: TRBJ2-2
d_gene: .
abundance: .
v_gene: TRBV7-7

CDR3aa: CATNKFSGTAPSSYNEQFF
CDR3nt: TGTGCCACCAACAAATTCAGCGGGACCGCACCGAGCTCCTACAATGAGCAGTTCTTC
j_gene: TRBJ2-1
d_gene: TRBD2
abundance: .
v_gene: TRBV15

CDR3aa: CASEETGAYEQYF
CDR3nt: TGTGCCAGCGAGGAGACAGGGGCCTACGAGCAGTACTTC
j_gene: TRBJ2-7
d_gene: TRBD1
abundance: .
v_gene: TRBV2

CDR3aa: CASSPRGGGDTGELFF
CDR3nt: TGTGCCAGCAGCCCACGAGGTGGGGGAGACACCGGGGAGCTGTTTTTT
j_gene: TRBJ2-2
d_gene: .
abundance: .
v_gene: TRBV5-4

CDR3aa: CASSLKGGGYEQYF
CDR3nt: TGTGCCAGCAGTTTAAAGGGGGGGGGCTACGAGCAGTACTTC
j_gene: TRBJ2-7
d_gene: .
abundance: .
v_gene: TRBV27

CDR3aa: CASSIGRPDTDTQYF
CDR3nt: TGTGCCAGTAGTATAGGTAGACCCGACACAGATACGCAGTATTTT
j_gene: TRBJ2-3
d_gene: .
abundance: .
v_gene: TRBV19

CDR3aa: CASSLGNGELFF
CDR3nt: TGTGCCAGCAGCTTAGGGAACGGGGAGCTGTTTTTT
j_gene: TRBJ2-2
d_gene: .
abundance: .
v_gene: TRBV13

CDR3aa: CAIGRRTDTQYF
CDR3nt: TGTGCCATCGGGAGACGCACAGATACGCAGTATTTT
j_gene: TRBJ2-3
d_gene: .
abundance: few
v_gene: TRBV6-6